The clone carrying this T cell receptor (beta chain) was seen once. Its antigen is not identified. The data belong to a study of T cells in pancreatic ductal adenocarcinoma. Germline values: CDR1 MGHDK, CDR2 SYGVNS. Trimming pared 4 bases from V and 8 bases from J, leaving 11 bases between. The CDR3 runs 12 residues. TCRdb keeps only in-frame clones here, not all; method: immunoSEQ multiplex PCR. The sample lists 97,000 or so clones, roughly 96% seen once, with roughly 3.1% in the top ten. Study-wide results and caveats: No significant tumor-blood clonality difference; means were about 0.1 and 0.07. Comparisons of tumor and blood clonality may show falsely lower tumor diversity. Tumor samples had fewer productive templates and approximately 8-fold fewer unique clonotypes than blood.

The selected patients with pancreatic ductal adenocarcinoma had surgery but no neoadjuvant therapy. The rearrangement joins TRBV25-1 to TRBJ1-2; the D is unclear. This sequence originates from a human donor with pancreatic ductal adenocarcinoma. Sequenced sample: PBMCs. The CDR3 loop reads CASSVAGNGYTF. DNA for the CDR3: TGTGCCAGCAGTGTGGCGGGAAACGGCTACACCTTC.